The 4 T cell receptor beta chains reported below all come from one sample, sequenced in a study of identical twins. One entry per CDR3 protein results from TCRdb running MiXCR on the 5' RACE reads. The sample holds a few hundred thousand distinct CDR3 sequences; roughly 10% are singletons and the top ten take roughly 6.8%. The same sample was also used in a study of yellow fever vaccine responses in identical twins.

The material sequenced was CD8+ T cells sorted from blood. The receptors here all came from a young woman in good health.

This sequence joins TRBV21-1 and TRBJ2-3; the table's D call of TRBD2 was not tested on the DNA. TRBV21-1 is a listed pseudogene. The CDR3 covers 14 residues. The CDR3 DNA reads TGTGCCAGCAGCAAAGGAGGGGCATCAGATACGCAGTATTTT. Translating it yields CASSKGGASDTQYF.

The rearrangement uses TRBV24-1 and TRBJ2-3, with D unclear. CDR3 length: 13 amino acids. The germline gives CDR1 KGHDR, CDR2 SFDVKD. Trimming removed 0 bases at V and 5 bases at J, with 5 bases between. CDR3 DNA sequence: TGTGCCACCAGTGATTTGACCGGAGATACGCAGTATTTT. This codes for CATSDLTGDTQYF.

This clonotype appeared a few times. The genes are TRBV7-9 and TRBJ2-7; the match to TRBD1 covers 8 bases. The V and J ends lost 3 bases and 6 bases, in that order; junction bases with no gene match: 1. CDR3 length: 12 residues. From germline, CDR1 is SEHNR and CDR2 FQNEAQ (reference sequence). The CDR3 spells CASSFQGAEQYF. CDR3 in DNA: TGTGCCAGCAGCTTCCAGGGGGCCGAGCAGTACTTC.

This clonotype was counted at least ten times. The rearrangement joins TRBV4-3 to TRBJ2-1; D perhaps matches TRBD2 (7 bases). CDR3 length equals 16 residues. Germline loops: CDR1 LGHNA, CDR2 YSLEER. Trimming removed 0 bases from V and 7 bases from J, with 16 bases in between. Here the CDR3 DNA reads TGCGCCAGCAGCCAAGACCGGGGGGCGGGTGGAAATGAGCAGTTCTTC. Its translation is CASSQDRGAGGNEQFF.